This TCR beta chain was sequenced for a study of T cell repertoires in cytomegalovirus infection. The germline V gene encodes CDR1 SGHDT and CDR2 YYEEEE. The ends were cut back, 3 bases at V and 1 base at J, with 8 bases in the middle. CDR3 length equals 14 residues. TCRdb analysed the reads with MiXCR anew, one entry per CDR3 protein. The sample gives about 740,000 distinct CDR3 sequences, about 33% of which show up once; around a sixth is in the top ten. A word on this clonotype: The antigen is not known.

The sequenced sample was cultured PBMCs, obtained from culture after CMV antigen stimulation. This chain links TRBV5-6 with TRBJ1-5; D is possibly TRBD1 (5 bases). The source of this sequence is a human donor in good health (CMV status not recorded). Some clones in this sample may be carry-over from other donors' samples. CDR3 in amino acids: CASSSWGSNQPQHF. The CDR3 DNA is TGTGCCAGCAGCTCGTGGGGGAGCAATCAGCCCCAGCATTTT.